This is a list of T cell receptor beta chains from one sample in a study of T-cell memory formation after mild COVID-19. Each CDR3 protein is one row after TCRdb ran MiXCR on the 5' RACE reads. The sample shows 250,000 to 300,000 distinct CDR3 sequences, 8% to 9% of them seen only once. Input material: PBMCs or a T cell subset sorted from them (not recorded which). These receptors originate from a young man who had mild COVID-19 (a few samples of this study predate the infection). Cell type and time point are not known. Each CDR3 is given without its conserved first and last residue. The order of the fields is J gene, D gene, V gene, CDR3 protein. D genes are given only for firm matches.

>TRBJ1-2|NA|TRBV19
ASSITRSHGYT
>TRBJ2-4|NA|TRBV13
ASSLGALGALTKNIQY
>TRBJ1-1|NA|TRBV12-3/TRBV12-4
ASSLAAGNTEAF
>TRBJ1-1|NA|TRBV4-1
ASSPPGAVNTEAF
>TRBJ2-1|NA|TRBV4-3
ASSQRDGLIYEQF
>TRBJ2-1|TRBD2|TRBV14
ASSQVVAGENEQF
>TRBJ2-2|NA|TRBV29-1
SVLTGPGTGELF
>TRBJ1-5|TRBD1|TRBV19
ASSRDRGRAGNQPQH
>TRBJ1-5|NA|TRBV12-3/TRBV12-4
ASSFHRVGQPQH
>TRBJ1-2|NA|TRBV6-2/TRBV6-3
ASSYEGWEGYT
>TRBJ2-1|TRBD1|TRBV7-6
ASSLGEGQGENEQF
>TRBJ1-1|TRBD1|TRBV6-1
ASKGQPNTEAF
>TRBJ2-1|NA|TRBV27
ASSLGLEQF
>TRBJ2-2|NA|TRBV12-3/TRBV12-4
ASRIAGELF
>TRBJ1-5|NA|TRBV7-9
ASSLGFGNQPQH
>TRBJ1-4|NA|TRBV5-8
ASSLPGGGPEDNEKLF
>TRBJ2-3|NA|TRBV12-3/TRBV12-4
ASSPLVSQTDTQY
>TRBJ2-1|NA|TRBV11-2
ASSREHNEQF
>TRBJ2-7|TRBD1|TRBV10-2
ASSDSVRDRVLEQY
>TRBJ1-2|NA|TRBV6-1
ASTLLSNYGYT
>TRBJ2-5|NA|TRBV7-2
ASSLVVGGVETQY
>TRBJ2-7|NA|TRBV29-1
SVSTGRSYEQY
>TRBJ1-1|TRBD1|TRBV6-2/TRBV6-3
ASSYASGQHYTEAF
>TRBJ1-5|NA|TRBV6-1
ASSEDLRET
>TRBJ1-4|NA|TRBV4-3
ASSRTRFGESGLF
>TRBJ1-1|NA|TRBV5-4
ASRAETSEAF
>TRBJ2-2|NA|TRBV7-9
APGGRGLEVRNTGELF
>TRBJ2-3|NA|TRBV7-9
ASSLPRGLDTDTQY
>TRBJ1-1|NA|TRBV2
ASVSGGLNAEAF
>TRBJ1-1|NA|TRBV5-8
ASSLIPGTEAF
>TRBJ1-1|NA|TRBV20-1
SASTGLEEAF
>TRBJ2-2|NA|TRBV11-2
ASSFGVELF
>TRBJ1-6|NA|TRBV19
ASSISYNSPLH
>TRBJ2-5|NA|TRBV5-1
ASSLDPTGETQY
>TRBJ2-3|NA|TRBV5-6
ASSLAGAGLLTDTQY
>TRBJ1-1|TRBD1|TRBV5-5
ASSTDRGRVAF
>TRBJ2-7|NA|TRBV4-3
ASSQRWGATYEQY